This TCR beta chain is drawn from a study of shared clonotypes between healthy human individuals. The overall study: Per donor, three plates held CD4 naive cells, three held CD4 memory, two held CD8 naive and one held CD8 memory. Study results and caveats: Generally, naive subsets came out with larger estimated richness than memory subsets.

Regarding this clone: Its antigen is not identified.

Authors' processing steps: With immunoSEQ giving junction-only sequences and no quality scores, filtering differed. The assay was immunoSEQ multiplex PCR, and TCRdb's table has in-frame clones only and misses some. Clone size and V and J calls were adopted from that table, with D and trimming inferred from the DNA. The sample lists millions of clones; approximately 94% were seen once. Trimming cost V 6 bases and J 4 bases; bases outside gene matches: 11. The germline V gene has CDR1 MNHNS and CDR2 SASEGT. This CDR3 is 15 amino acids long. This receptor was obtained from a man younger than 30 in good health. The chain links TRBV6-1 to TRBJ1-2, with 7 bases matching TRBD1. Specimen: naive CD4+ T cells sorted from blood. Subset here: CD45RA+ positively selected. This chain's CDR3 is CASSFQGTALYGYTF. DNA for the CDR3: TGTGCCAGCAGCTTTCAGGGGACAGCCCTCTATGGCTACACCTTC.